The 12 T cell receptor beta chains presented below share a single source sample, sequenced in a study of PD-L1 blockade in urothelial cancer. Time point in this sample: pretreatment peripheral blood. Assay used: immunoSEQ multiplex PCR; TCRdb lists only in-frame clones, some missing. The sample consists of roughly 63,000 clones, roughly four fifths of them appearing once. The input for sequencing was PBMCs, taken around atezolizumab (anti-PD-L1) treatment. These receptors all come from a man between 65 and 80 years old with urothelial cancer.

The table lists this clone with a few counts. The chain recombines TRBV4-1 with TRBJ2-3; a possible D gene is TRBD1 (5 bases). Germline V lookup: CDR1 MGHRA, CDR2 YSYEKL. V was shortened by 4 bases and J by 5 bases, with 25 bases between the two germline ends. CDR3 size: 18 residues. This chain's CDR3 is CASSPNKQGHTAEDTQYF. CDR3 nucleotides: TGCGCCAGCAGCCCGAACAAACAAGGACATACCGCAGAAGATACGCAGTATTTT.

V usage is TRBV7-2 and J usage is TRBJ2-1, with 7 bases aligning to TRBD2. V trimming: 0 bases; J trimming: 8 bases; junction bases outside the gene matches: 1. Germline CDR1 and CDR2: SGHTA and FQGNSA. The CDR3 is made up of 13 amino acids. In DNA form, the CDR3 reads TGTGCCAGCAGCTTAGCGGGGAGGGATGAGCAGTTCTTC. Translating gives CASSLAGRDEQFF.

The CDR3 reads CASSQAPGQSIEAFF. DNA for the CDR3: TGCGCCAGCAGCCAGGCCCCCGGACAGTCAATCGAGGCTTTCTTT. The V and J genes are TRBV4-1 and TRBJ1-1; a weak D match, TRBD1 (6 bases). The length of the CDR3 is 15 residues. V was pared by 3 bases and J by 11 bases, with 22 bases between. Germline CDR1 reads MGHRA; CDR2 reads YSYEKL.

In this sample, this clone turned up a few times. This chain links TRBV15 with TRBJ2-7, with D perhaps matching TRBD1 (6 bases). Trimming took off 3 bases at V and 3 bases at J, with 15 bases between the two ends. Germline loops: CDR1 LNHNV, CDR2 YYDKDF (reference sequence). The CDR3 covers 15 residues. The CDR3 nucleotides read TGTGCCACCAGCAGTGGGGGCAGGGCGATCTACGAGCAGTACTTC. It specifies CATSSGGRAIYEQYF.

The chain combines TRBV19 with TRBJ1-4; D unclear. The CDR3 sequence is 11 residues long. Germline-derived CDR1 and CDR2 are LNHDA and SQIVND (reference sequence). Trimming removed 7 bases at V and 10 bases at J, with 10 bases between. The CDR3 nucleotides read TGTGCCAGTAAAGAGGAGGCAAAACTGTTTTTT. This gives the protein CASKEEAKLFF.

This sequence joins TRBV19 and TRBJ2-7; maybe TRBD2 (6 bases). The CDR3 totals 15 residues. Per germline, CDR1 LNHDA and CDR2 SQIVND (reference sequence). Trimming cost V 0 bases and J 5 bases, with 14 bases left between them. The CDR3 is CASSIERGTPNEQYF. The CDR3, as DNA: TGTGCCAGTAGTATAGAACGGGGGACGCCGAACGAGCAGTACTTC.

The chain combines TRBV7-3 with TRBJ2-1, with TRBD2 as a possible D gene (5 bases). The length of the CDR3 is 16 residues. Germline assignment: CDR1 SGHTA and CDR2 FQGTGA. V gave up 0 bases and J gave up 1 base, with 10 bases separating them. DNA for the CDR3: TGTGCCAGCAGCTTAACGAGGGCCGAGTCCTACAATGAGCAGTTCTTC. Protein: CASSLTRAESYNEQFF.

The chain couples TRBV7-9 to TRBJ2-4; TRBD2 might be the D (5 bases). Germline values: CDR1 SEHNR, CDR2 FQNEAQ (reference sequence). CDR3 size: 14 residues. The germline V and J ends were trimmed by 2 bases and 2 bases, with 7 bases remaining between them. CDR3 nucleotides: TGTGCCAGCAGCTTATCGGGGACCAAAAACATTCAGTACTTC. Its protein is CASSLSGTKNIQYF.

This clone occurred once. The chain links TRBV2 to TRBJ1-1; D gene uncertain. CDR1 is SNHLY, CDR2 FYNNEI, per germline. The germline V and J ends were trimmed by 4 bases and 7 bases, with 7 bases remaining between them. The CDR3 is 11 residues long. The chain's CDR3 is CASSAEDEAFF. CDR3 DNA: TGTGCCAGCAGTGCCGAGGATGAAGCTTTCTTT. Supplemented by reference TRBV2 and TRBJ1-1, the full variable domain reads EPEVTQTPSHQVTQMGQEVILRCVPISNHLYFYWYRQILGQKVEFLVSFYNNEISEKSEIFDDQFSVERPDGSNFTLKIRSTKLEDSAMYFCASSAEDEAFFGQGTRLTVV.

The chain combines TRBV5-1 with TRBJ2-5, with 13 bases lining up with TRBD2. The CDR3 spans 16 residues. Germline V gene sequence: CDR1 SGHRS, CDR2 YFSETQ. The ends lost 6 bases at V and 1 base at J; junction bases unmatched: 6. The CDR3, as DNA: TGCGCCAGCACTCGTCGGACTAGCGGGGGCCAAGAGACCCAGTACTTC. Translation: CASTRRTSGGQETQYF.

This clone was observed a single time. The rearrangement uses TRBV5-1 and TRBJ1-1; D remains ambiguous. The CDR3 covers 13 residues. Trimming shortened V by 2 bases and J by 1 base, and 6 bases separated the two germline ends. Germline lookup yields CDR1 SGHRS and CDR2 YFSETQ. CDR3 DNA sequence: TGCGCCAGCAGCTTCGCGGAGAACACTGAAGCTTTCTTT. Protein: CASSFAENTEAFF.

The chain couples TRBV19 to TRBJ1-5; D not certain. Germline CDR1 reads LNHDA; CDR2 reads SQIVND (reference sequence). This CDR3 is built from 14 residues. With 8 bases removed from V and 1 base from J, the gap between germline ends came to 12 bases. Here the CDR3 reads CASRHSESNQPQHF. The CDR3 DNA follows: TGTGCCAGTCGGCACAGTGAAAGCAATCAGCCCCAGCATTTT.